These 9 T cell receptor beta chains originate from one sample sequenced in a study of Ad26.COV2.S vaccination and SARS-CoV-2 variants. As to treatment: roughly 18 received Ad26.COV2.S at low or high dose, single or two shots; roughly 5 received placebo; per-sample allocation not given. Samples came from day 63 after the first vaccine or placebo injection. Sequenced by immunoSEQ multiplex PCR; TCRdb stores in-frame clones only, minus some. This table has 500,000 or so clones, about 83% appearing once. Specimen: peripheral blood, collected in a trial of Ad26.COV2.S vaccine versus placebo. These receptors all stem from a person between 18 and 65 years old who received the Ad26.COV2.S COVID-19 vaccine or a placebo.

This clone was seen a handful of times. V gene TRBV6-2 or TRBV6-3 combines with J gene TRBJ2-5; a possible D gene is TRBD2 (6 bases). The CDR3 spans 16 residues. Germline V CDR1 and CDR2: MNHEY, SVGEGT. Between the trimmed V and J ends, which lost 0 bases and 2 bases, there was a span of 13 bases. CDR3 nucleotides: TGTGCCAGCAGTTACTCGAGGGCTAGCGCACAAGAGACCCAGTACTTC. The encoded protein is CASSYSRASAQETQYF.

The CDR3 here is CASKNDRGTDTQYF. CDR3 coding DNA: TGTGCCAGTAAAAATGACAGGGGCACAGATACGCAGTATTTT. This chain uses TRBV19 with TRBJ2-3; 7 positions match TRBD1. With V trimmed by 7 bases and J by 1 base, 5 bases remained unmatched. In germline, CDR1 is LNHDA, CDR2 SQIVND (reference sequence). This CDR3 is 14 amino acids long.

CDR3 in amino acids: CAWSVSWQTGELFF. The CDR3 region has the DNA TGTGCCTGGAGTGTATCTTGGCAGACCGGGGAGCTGTTTTTT. This sequence joins TRBV30 and TRBJ2-2, with D uncertain. The CDR3 has 14 amino acids. Germline CDR1 is GTSNPN and CDR2 is SVGIG (reference sequence). V was pared by 0 bases and J by 5 bases, with 10 bases between.

About this clone itself: Other DNA sequences within the sample encode an identical CDR3. The CDR3 region is CAWSVLAGGTGELFF. CDR3 bases: TGTGCCTGGAGTGTTCTGGCGGGAGGGACCGGGGAGCTGTTTTTT. The chain links TRBV30 to TRBJ2-2; 9 nucleotides align to TRBD2. The CDR3 is 15 residues long. V lost 0 bases to trimming and J lost 5 bases; unmatched junction nucleotides: 4. Per germline, CDR1 GTSNPN and CDR2 SVGIG (reference sequence).

This clone was detected a few times. The genes are TRBV3-1 (or the pseudogene TRBV3-2) and TRBJ1-2; the D is unclear. The length of the CDR3 is 12 residues. Germline values: CDR1 LGHDT, CDR2 YNNKEL (reference sequence). The V end lost 0 bases, the J end lost 14 bases, and 13 bases lay between the germline ends. This CDR3 is CASSQEAQTQTF. In DNA, the CDR3 is TGTGCCAGCAGCCAAGAGGCGCAGACGCAGACCTTC.

This clone was picked up a small number of times. The rearrangement links TRBV28 to TRBJ2-7, with 8 bases lining up with TRBD1. CDR1 and CDR2 (germline): MDHEN, SYDVKM. After removal of 6 bases from V and 4 bases from J, the junction contained 8 bases not matched to a gene. The CDR3 is 14 amino acids. CDR3 loop: CASRQGVPVYEQYF. The CDR3, as DNA: TGTGCCAGCAGACAGGGGGTTCCGGTGTACGAGCAGTACTTC.

J is TRBJ1-5 and V is TRBV6-1; D gene unclear. V shed 3 bases and J shed 7 bases, with 7 bases lying between them. Germline V gene sequence: CDR1 MNHNS, CDR2 SASEGT. This CDR3 comprises 12 residues. CDR3 sequence: CASSEGWQPQHF. CDR3 in DNA: TGTGCCAGCAGTGAGGGATGGCAGCCCCAGCATTTT.

This clone appeared a single time. This chain uses TRBV7-2 with TRBJ1-3, with D perhaps matching TRBD1 (5 bases). This CDR3 region has 12 residues. Between the trimmed V and J ends, which lost 5 bases and 9 bases, there was a span of 11 bases. The germline CDR1 and CDR2 sequences are SGHTA and FQGNSA. The CDR3 DNA is TGTGCCAGCAGCCTGGGGCTGGGCACCATATATTTT. This translates into CASSLGLGTIYF.

V usage is TRBV6-1 and J usage is TRBJ1-2; no definite D call. With 2 bases removed from V and 8 bases from J, the gap between germline ends came to 6 bases. CDR1 MNHNS and CDR2 SASEGT come from the germline V gene. This CDR3 comprises 11 residues. CDR3 DNA: TGTGCCAGCAGTGAATTGGAAGGCTACACCTTC. Its protein product is CASSELEGYTF.